Each of the 22 T cell receptor beta chains below was sequenced from the same sample in a study of blood T cell repertoires in COVID-19. Assay used: immunoSEQ multiplex PCR; TCRdb lists only in-frame clones, some missing. The sample shows 150,000 or so clones, roughly 84% of them seen only once. Specimen: peripheral blood. The origin of the receptors is a woman aged 55-70 years with acute or convalescent COVID-19.

This chain links TRBV28 with TRBJ1-6; no firm D call. The V gene lost 7 bases and the J gene lost 5 bases, with 9 bases spanning the gap. The CDR3 spans 13 residues. Per the germline V gene, CDR1 is MDHEN and CDR2 is SYDVKM. The CDR3 spells CASISYDNSPLHF. CDR3 nucleotide sequence: TGTGCCAGCATCTCCTATGATAATTCACCCCTCCACTTT.

This chain uses TRBV4-3 with TRBJ2-5; TRBD2 matches at 7 bases. The CDR3 runs 16 residues. V dropped 0 bases and J dropped 2; count of bases not matched to a gene: 6. Per the germline V gene, CDR1 is LGHNA and CDR2 is YSLEER. The CDR3 reads CASSQESASGQETQYF. Written as DNA, the CDR3 is TGCGCCAGCAGCCAAGAGAGCGCTAGCGGACAAGAGACCCAGTACTTC.

The chain is built from TRBV28 and TRBJ1-1; TRBD1 matches 9 bases. The CDR3 has 16 residues. J was trimmed by 1 base and V by 5 bases; bases with no gene match: 8. Germline CDR1 is MDHEN and CDR2 is SYDVKM. CDR3: CASSPPPGQGNTEAFF. CDR3 in DNA: TGTGCCAGCAGTCCACCCCCGGGACAGGGGAACACTGAAGCTTTCTTT. The complete variable domain, with remaining parts taken from reference TRBV28 and TRBJ1-1, reads DVKVTQSSRYLVKRTGEKVFLECVQDMDHENMFWYRQDPGLGLRLIYFSYDVKMKEKGDIPEGYSVSREKKERFSLILESASTNQTSMYLCASSPPPGQGNTEAFFGQGTRLTVV.

This chain connects TRBV11-2 to TRBJ2-7; D is undetermined. The CDR3 runs to 16 residues. Between the trimmed V and J ends, which lost 1 base and 1 base, there was a span of 14 bases. Looked up from germline, CDR1 is SGHAT and CDR2 is FQNNGV. CDR3 bases: TGTGCCAGCAGCTTAGTAATCAGGATACCGTCCTACGAGCAGTACTTC. It encodes CASSLVIRIPSYEQYF.

The chain employs TRBV7-9 and TRBJ1-6, with TRBD1 matching 7 bases. The V gene end was trimmed by 0 bases and the J gene end by 8 bases; junction bases not matched to a gene: 4. The CDR3 is made up of 15 amino acids. CDR1 and CDR2 (germline): SEHNR, FQNEAQ (reference sequence). CDR3 in amino acids: CASSLATGPYSPLHF. CDR3 nucleotide sequence: TGTGCCAGCAGCTTAGCGACAGGGCCATATTCACCCCTCCACTTT. Together with reference TRBV7-9 and TRBJ1-6, the CDR3 gives the full variable domain: DTGVSQNPRHKITKRGQNVTFRCDPISEHNRLYWYRQTLGQGPEFLTYFQNEAQLEKSRLLSDRFSAERPKGSFSTLEIQRTEQGDSAMYLCASSLATGPYSPLHFGNGTRLTVT.

This chain connects TRBV18 to TRBJ2-3, with D possibly being TRBD1 (6 bases). Germline V lookup: CDR1 KGHSH, CDR2 LQKENI. This CDR3 is 14 amino acids long. Trimming left V 3 bases short and J 1 base short, with 8 bases between. DNA of the CDR3: TGTGCCAGCTCACCCTGGACAGGCACAGATACGCAGTATTTT. Its protein product is CASSPWTGTDTQYF.

In this sample, this clone turned up a few times. The V gene is TRBV19, the J gene TRBJ1-1; 7 bases fit TRBD1. The CDR3 is 17 amino acids. Germline assignment: CDR1 LNHDA and CDR2 SQIVND (reference sequence). V was clipped by 6 bases and J by 0 bases; unmatched bases: 13. The CDR3 sequence is CASSPVPGQRMNTEAFF. CDR3 in DNA: TGTGCCAGTAGCCCCGTCCCGGGACAGAGAATGAACACTGAAGCTTTCTTT.

This sequence joins TRBV10-3 and TRBJ2-7, with TRBD1 matching over 8 bases. After removal of 11 bases from V and 4 bases from J, the junction contained 13 bases not matched to a gene. This CDR3 spans 14 amino acids. Looked up from germline, CDR1 is ENHRY and CDR2 is SYGVKD. The CDR3 is CASSSQGARYEQYF. CDR3 nucleotides: TGTGCCTCCTCATCTCAGGGGGCTCGATACGAGCAGTACTTC.

Only a few counts were recorded for this clone. The J gene is TRBJ1-6, the V gene TRBV19; TRBD1 matches at 9 bases. J gave up 14 bases and V 5 bases, and 13 bases lay outside the gene matches. The CDR3 extends over 15 amino acids. Germline lookup yields CDR1 LNHDA and CDR2 SQIVND (reference sequence). The CDR3 loop is CASSVTGTGRLALHF. DNA of the CDR3: TGTGCCAGTAGTGTTACCGGGACAGGGAGATTGGCCCTCCACTTT.

The chain employs TRBV18 and TRBJ1-3, with TRBD1 matching over 7 bases. The junction had 6 bases not matched to a gene; V was cut back by 0 bases and J by 4 bases. Germline values: CDR1 KGHSH, CDR2 LQKENI. The CDR3 covers 16 residues. The CDR3 here is CASSPPAQGPGNTIYF. For the CDR3, the DNA is TGTGCCAGCTCACCACCCGCACAGGGGCCGGGAAACACCATATATTTT.

The chain links TRBV4-2 to TRBJ1-2; unclear D gene. The ends were cut back, 1 base at V and 4 bases at J, with 10 bases in the middle. In germline, CDR1 is LGHNA, CDR2 YNFKEQ. The CDR3 loop spans 14 amino acids. This chain's CDR3 is CASSQASDFYGYTF. In DNA form, the CDR3 reads TGTGCCAGCAGCCAAGCTTCAGACTTCTATGGCTACACCTTC.

The chain joins TRBV6-5 to TRBJ1-5; 7 nucleotides line up with TRBD1. CDR3 length: 15 residues. Losses at the gene ends were 6 bases for V and 2 bases for J; bases not matched to a gene: 7. Germline V gene data show CDR1 as MNHEY and CDR2 as SVGAGI. The CDR3 bases are TGTGCCAGCAGGAAAACTGACAGGGGCAATCAGCCCCAGCATTTT. The encoded protein is CASRKTDRGNQPQHF.

This chain uses TRBV27 with TRBJ1-6, with a possible D match to TRBD1 (6 bases). Trimming removed 5 bases from V and 10 bases from J, with 18 bases in between. The CDR3 is 15 amino acids. Germline assignment: CDR1 MNHEY and CDR2 SMNVEV (reference sequence). CDR3 in DNA: TGTGCCAGCAGTCCCATTCGGGGGGGCGGCTCACCCCTCCACTTT. It translates to CASSPIRGGGSPLHF.

This chain links TRBV18 with TRBJ2-3; 10 bases agree with TRBD1. V trimming: 0 bases; J trimming: 0 bases; junction bases outside the gene matches: 3. CDR3 length: 17 amino acids. CDR1 and CDR2 from the germline V gene are KGHSH and LQKENI. The CDR3 region is CASSPPGQGSSTDTQYF. CDR3 coding DNA: TGTGCCAGCTCACCACCGGGACAGGGGTCTAGCACAGATACGCAGTATTTT.

This sequence joins TRBV7-2 and TRBJ1-1, with no clear D. CDR1 and CDR2 from the germline V gene are SGHTA and FQGNSA. The CDR3 covers 12 residues. Trimming cost V 5 bases and J 10 bases, with 14 bases left between them. CDR3: CASSNQRALAFF. CDR3 sequence (DNA): TGTGCCAGCAGCAACCAGAGGGCCCTAGCTTTCTTT.

The V call is TRBV29-1, the J call TRBJ1-1; D possibly corresponds to TRBD1 (5 bases). Germline V gene sequence: CDR1 SQVTM, CDR2 ANQGSEA. This CDR3 comprises 12 residues. The V gene lost 3 bases and the J gene lost 4 bases, with 9 bases spanning the gap. The CDR3 sequence: CSVEVGATEAFF. As DNA, the CDR3 is TGCAGCGTTGAGGTAGGGGCCACTGAAGCTTTCTTT.

The chain joins TRBV6-5 to TRBJ2-2; tentatively, D is TRBD1 (6 bases). Per the germline V gene, CDR1 is MNHEY and CDR2 is SVGAGI. Trimming cost V 7 bases and J 4 bases, with 13 bases left between them. The CDR3 contains 14 residues. CDR3 region: CASKRTELTGELFF. The CDR3 nucleotides read TGTGCCAGCAAGCGGACAGAGCTCACCGGGGAGCTGTTTTTT.

This clone was seen more than once but under ten times. This rearrangement joins TRBV6-5 to TRBJ2-2, with 12 nucleotides matching TRBD2. The CDR3 covers 14 residues. Germline CDR1 reads MNHEY; CDR2 reads SVGAGI. V was pared by 11 bases and J by 4 bases, with 5 bases of the junction left unmatched. CDR3 sequence (DNA): TGTGCCTCTACGGGACTAGCGGGCACCGGGGAGCTGTTTTTT. It codes for CASTGLAGTGELFF.

The rearrangement joins TRBV9 to TRBJ1-1; tentatively, D is TRBD1 (6 bases). The V end lost 3 bases, the J end lost 4 bases, and 13 bases lay between the germline ends. The germline gives CDR1 SGDLS, CDR2 YYNGEE. The CDR3 is made up of 14 amino acids. CDR3 sequence (DNA): TGTGCCAGCAGCGGCAGGGGCCCCAGCACTGAAGCTTTCTTT. This translates into CASSGRGPSTEAFF.

The J gene is TRBJ2-3, the V gene TRBV21-1; the listed D gene, TRBD2, was not tested against the DNA. TRBV21-1 is a pseudogene locus. The CDR3 is 14 residues long. CDR3 sequence reads: CASGLAGGLDTQYF. Here the CDR3 DNA reads TGTGCCAGCGGACTAGCGGGGGGCTTAGATACGCAGTATTTT.

This clone came up a few times. V gene TRBV19 combines with J gene TRBJ2-7; D is ambiguous. The V gene lost 3 bases and the J gene lost 4 bases, with 13 bases spanning the gap. The CDR3 extends over 14 amino acids. CDR1 is LNHDA and CDR2 is SQIVND in the germline V gene (reference sequence). The CDR3 loop is CASSIFASGYEQYF. The CDR3 DNA reads as TGTGCCAGTAGTATTTTTGCTTCAGGTTACGAGCAGTACTTC.

There are a few counts of this clone. The V gene is TRBV6-1, the J gene TRBJ1-2; 8 nucleotides line up with TRBD1. Per the germline V gene, CDR1 is MNHNS and CDR2 is SASEGT. V was pared by 2 bases and J by 3 bases, with 2 bases of the junction left unmatched. There are 14 residues in the CDR3. The CDR3 DNA reads as TGTGCCAGCAGTGAAAGGACAGGGCACTATGGCTACACCTTC. This translates into CASSERTGHYGYTF.